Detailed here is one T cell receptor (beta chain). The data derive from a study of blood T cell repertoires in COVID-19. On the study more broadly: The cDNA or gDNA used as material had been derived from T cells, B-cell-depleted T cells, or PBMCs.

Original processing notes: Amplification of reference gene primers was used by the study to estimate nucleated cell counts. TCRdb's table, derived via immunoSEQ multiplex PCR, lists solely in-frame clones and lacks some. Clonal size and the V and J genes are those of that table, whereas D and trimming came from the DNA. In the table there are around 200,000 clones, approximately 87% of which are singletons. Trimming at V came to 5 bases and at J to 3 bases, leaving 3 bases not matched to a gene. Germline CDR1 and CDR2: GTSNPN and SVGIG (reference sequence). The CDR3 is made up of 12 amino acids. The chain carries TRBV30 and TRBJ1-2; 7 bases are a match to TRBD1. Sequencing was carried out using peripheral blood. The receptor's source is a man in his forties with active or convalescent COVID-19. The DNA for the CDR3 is TGTGCCTGGGGACAGGCTGACTATGGCTACACCTTC. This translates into CAWGQADYGYTF.